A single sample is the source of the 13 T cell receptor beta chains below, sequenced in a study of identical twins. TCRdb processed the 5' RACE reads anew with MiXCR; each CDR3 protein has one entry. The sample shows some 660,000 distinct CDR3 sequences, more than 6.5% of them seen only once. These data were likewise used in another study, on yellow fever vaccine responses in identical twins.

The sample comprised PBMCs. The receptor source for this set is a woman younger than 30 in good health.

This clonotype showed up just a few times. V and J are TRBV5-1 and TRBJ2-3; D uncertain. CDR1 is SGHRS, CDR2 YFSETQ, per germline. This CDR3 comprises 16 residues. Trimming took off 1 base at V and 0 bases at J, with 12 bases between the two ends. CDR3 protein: CASSLSTDLSTDTQYF. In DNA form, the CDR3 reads TGCGCCAGCAGCTTGTCTACAGATCTTAGCACAGATACGCAGTATTTT.

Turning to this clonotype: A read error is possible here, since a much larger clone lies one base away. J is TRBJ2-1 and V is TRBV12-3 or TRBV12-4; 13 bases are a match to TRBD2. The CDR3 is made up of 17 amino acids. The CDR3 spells CASSSGLAGKVSNKQFF. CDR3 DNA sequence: TGTGCCAGCAGTTCGGGACTAGCGGGGAAGGTATCCAATAAGCAGTTCTTC.

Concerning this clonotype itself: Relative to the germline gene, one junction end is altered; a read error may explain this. The CDR3 DNA sequence: TGTGCCAGCATCTTAATGCGACACACTGAAGCTTTCTTT. Protein sequence: CASILMRHTEAFF. V usage is TRBV7-3 and J usage is TRBJ1-1, with D unclear. CDR1 and CDR2 (germline): SGHTA, FQGTGA. The CDR3 consists of 13 residues.

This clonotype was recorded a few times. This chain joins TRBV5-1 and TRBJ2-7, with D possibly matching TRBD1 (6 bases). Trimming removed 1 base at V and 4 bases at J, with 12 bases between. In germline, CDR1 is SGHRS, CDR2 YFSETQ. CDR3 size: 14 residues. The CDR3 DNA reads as TGCGCCAGCAGCTTGCTCCCCCAGGGGTACGAGCAGTACTTC. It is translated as CASSLLPQGYEQYF.

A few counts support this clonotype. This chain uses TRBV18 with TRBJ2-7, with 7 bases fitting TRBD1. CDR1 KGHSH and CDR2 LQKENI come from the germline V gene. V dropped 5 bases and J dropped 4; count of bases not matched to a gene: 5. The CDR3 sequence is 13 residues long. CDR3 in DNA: TGTGCCAGCTCAGACAGGGTCCTTTACGAGCAGTACTTC. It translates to CASSDRVLYEQYF.

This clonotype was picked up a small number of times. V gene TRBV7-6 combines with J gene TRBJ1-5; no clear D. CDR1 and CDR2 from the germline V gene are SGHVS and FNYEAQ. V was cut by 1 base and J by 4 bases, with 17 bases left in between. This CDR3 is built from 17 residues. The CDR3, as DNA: TGTGCCAGCAGCTTAGGTCCAGCGAGAGTCGGGAATCAGCCCCAGCATTTT. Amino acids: CASSLGPARVGNQPQHF. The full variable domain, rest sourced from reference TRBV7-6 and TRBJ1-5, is GAGVSQSPRYKVTKRGQDVALRCDPISGHVSLYWYRQALGQGPEFLTYFNYEAQQDKSGLPNDRFSAERPEGSISTLTIQRTEQRDSAMYRCASSLGPARVGNQPQHFGDGTRLSIL.

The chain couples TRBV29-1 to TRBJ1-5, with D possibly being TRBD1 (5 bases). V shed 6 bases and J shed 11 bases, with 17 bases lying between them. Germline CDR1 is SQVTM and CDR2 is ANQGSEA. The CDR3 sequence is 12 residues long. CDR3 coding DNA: TGCAGCGTCCTCGGCGGGGGGGAGGCCCAGCATTTT. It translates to CSVLGGGEAQHF.

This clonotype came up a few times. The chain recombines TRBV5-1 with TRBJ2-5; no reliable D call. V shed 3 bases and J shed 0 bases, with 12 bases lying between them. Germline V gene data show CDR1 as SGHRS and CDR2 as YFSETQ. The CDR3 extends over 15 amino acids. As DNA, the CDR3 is TGCGCCAGCAGCTCCTGGGTGTTGGACCAAGAGACCCAGTACTTC. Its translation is CASSSWVLDQETQYF.

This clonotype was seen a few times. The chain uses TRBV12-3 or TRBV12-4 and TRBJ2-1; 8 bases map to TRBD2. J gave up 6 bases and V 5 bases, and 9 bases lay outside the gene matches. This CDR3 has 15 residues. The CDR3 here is CASSLPAGGTNEQFF. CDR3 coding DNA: TGTGCCAGCAGTCTCCCCGCGGGGGGAACCAATGAGCAGTTCTTC.

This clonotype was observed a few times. As DNA, the CDR3 is TGTGCCATCAGTGATTTGGTGGGAGATACGCAGTATTTT. Translated, it gives CAISDLVGDTQYF. This sequence joins TRBV10-3 and TRBJ2-3; no definite D call. This CDR3 is 13 amino acids long. Germline V lookup: CDR1 ENHRY, CDR2 SYGVKD. V was trimmed by 3 bases and J by 5 bases, leaving 9 bases between them.

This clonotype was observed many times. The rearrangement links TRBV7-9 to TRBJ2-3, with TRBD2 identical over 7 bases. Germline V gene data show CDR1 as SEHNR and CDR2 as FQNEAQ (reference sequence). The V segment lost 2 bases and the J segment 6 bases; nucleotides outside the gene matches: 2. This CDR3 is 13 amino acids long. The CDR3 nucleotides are TGTGCCAGCAGCTTACGCGGGAGTGATACGCAGTATTTT. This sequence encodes CASSLRGSDTQYF.

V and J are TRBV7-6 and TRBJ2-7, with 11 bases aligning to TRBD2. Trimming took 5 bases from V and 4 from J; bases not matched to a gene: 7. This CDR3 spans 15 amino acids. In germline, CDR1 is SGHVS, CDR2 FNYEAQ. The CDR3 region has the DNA TGTGCCAGCAGCCCCATTACTAGCGGGAGTTACGAGCAGTACTTC. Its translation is CASSPITSGSYEQYF.

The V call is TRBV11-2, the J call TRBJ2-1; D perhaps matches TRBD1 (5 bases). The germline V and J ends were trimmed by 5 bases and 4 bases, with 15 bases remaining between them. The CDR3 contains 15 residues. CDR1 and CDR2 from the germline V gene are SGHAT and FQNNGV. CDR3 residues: CASSRAAAGYNEQFF. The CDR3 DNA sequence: TGTGCCAGCAGCCGCGCTGCGGCAGGGTACAATGAGCAGTTCTTC.